Listed here are 11 T cell receptor beta chains from one sample, sequenced in a study of OX40 agonist ivuxolimab in advanced cancers. Measured with immunoSEQ multiplex PCR; TCRdb has only the in-frame clones, and not every one. The data show roughly 32,000 clones, around 83% seen once. The specimen was CD4+ or CD8+ T cells sorted from blood, collected in a trial of the OX40 agonist ivuxolimab. Receptor source: an adult with an advanced solid tumor such as melanoma, head and neck, liver or kidney cancer.

The V and J genes are TRBV6-6 and TRBJ2-7; TRBD1 aligns across 7 bases. Germline values: CDR1 MNHNY, CDR2 SVGAGI (reference sequence). V trimming: 5 bases; J trimming: 5 bases; junction bases outside the gene matches: 3. The CDR3 is made up of 12 amino acids. The CDR3 nucleotides are TGTGCCAGCAGTATACAGGGGCACGAGCAGTACTTC. Protein product: CASSIQGHEQYF.

The chain links TRBV7-2 to TRBJ2-3; D remains unclear. The CDR3 is made up of 16 amino acids. Trimming shortened V by 5 bases and J by 4 bases, and 19 bases separated the two germline ends. CDR1 is SGHTA, CDR2 FQGNSA, per germline. CDR3 residues: CASSPPGLLGADTQYF. CDR3 coding DNA: TGTGCCAGCAGCCCCCCCGGGCTCCTTGGGGCAGATACGCAGTATTTT. Full variable domain (rest looked up from reference TRBV7-2 and TRBJ2-3): GAGVSQSPSNKVTEKGKDVELRCDPISGHTALYWYRQSLGQGLEFLIYFQGNSAPDKSGLPSDRFSAERTGGSVSTLTIQRTQQEDSAVYLCASSPPGLLGADTQYFGPGTRLTVL.

This clone came up once. The J gene is TRBJ2-5, the V gene TRBV6-6, with 8 bases aligning to TRBD2. The germline V gene has CDR1 MNHNY and CDR2 SVGAGI (reference sequence). The ends lost 6 bases at V and 4 bases at J; junction bases unmatched: 4. The CDR3 loop spans 13 amino acids. Here the CDR3 DNA reads TGTGCCAGCAGCCTCCGGGGGGGAGAGACCCAGTACTTC. Translating gives CASSLRGGETQYF.

The chain joins TRBV5-1 to TRBJ2-5; 7 bases match TRBD2. CDR3 length: 15 residues. Germline CDR1 SGHRS, CDR2 YFSETQ. V dropped 0 bases and J dropped 2; count of bases not matched to a gene: 4. CDR3 nucleotide sequence: TGCGCCAGCAGCTTGGGCGGGGGAATACAAGAGACCCAGTACTTC. Encoded protein: CASSLGGGIQETQYF. The whole variable domain, filled in from reference TRBV5-1 and TRBJ2-5, reads KAGVTQTPRYLIKTRGQQVTLSCSPISGHRSVSWYQQTPGQGLQFLFEYFSETQRNKGNFPGRFSGRQFSNSRSEMNVSTLELGDSALYLCASSLGGGIQETQYFGPGTRLLVL.

The V gene is TRBV5-1, the J gene TRBJ2-7; 7 nucleotides match TRBD1. Germline CDR1 reads SGHRS; CDR2 reads YFSETQ. CDR3 length: 16 residues. V shed 1 base, J shed 3 bases, and the junction held 10 bases outside the gene matches. The CDR3 sequence: CASSLTIGTAFYEQYF. The CDR3 DNA reads as TGCGCCAGCAGCTTGACGATAGGGACAGCCTTCTACGAGCAGTACTTC.

The chain combines TRBV7-3 with TRBJ2-1, with D perhaps matching TRBD1 (5 bases). This CDR3 has 15 amino acids. V was shortened by 0 bases and J by 0 bases, with 6 bases between the two germline ends. In germline, CDR1 is SGHTA, CDR2 FQGTGA. DNA of the CDR3: TGTGCCAGCAGCTTAACCAGGGACTCCTACAATGAGCAGTTCTTC. Translation: CASSLTRDSYNEQFF.

J is TRBJ1-2 and V is TRBV6-4; D possibly corresponds to TRBD1 (5 bases). Trimming took 0 bases from V and 5 from J, leaving 10 bases between them. Germline V gene data show CDR1 as MRHNA and CDR2 as SNTAGT. The CDR3 runs to 14 residues. CDR3 DNA sequence: TGTGCCAGCAGTGACTCTCAGGGTACGTATGGCTACACCTTC. This encodes CASSDSQGTYGYTF.

This clone was observed a single time. The genes are TRBV6-5 and TRBJ2-1; 8 bases agree with TRBD1. The junction had 8 bases not matched to a gene; V was cut back by 8 bases and J by 5 bases. CDR3 length: 14 amino acids. Germline lookup yields CDR1 MNHEY and CDR2 SVGAGI. In DNA, the CDR3 is TGTGCCAGCCGCAGGGGGCGCCCCGACAATGAGCAGTTCTTC. Its translation: CASRRGRPDNEQFF.

The genes are TRBV19 and TRBJ2-1; 9 positions agree with TRBD2. Germline V gives CDR1 LNHDA, CDR2 SQIVND (reference sequence). The CDR3 extends over 15 amino acids. V was pared by 7 bases and J by 7 bases, with 11 bases of the junction left unmatched. The CDR3 nucleotides are TGTGCCAGTATCTCCCGCGCGGGGGGGCGGAATGAGCAGTTCTTC. As protein: CASISRAGGRNEQFF. Complete variable domain (other parts from reference TRBV19 and TRBJ2-1): DGGITQSPKYLFRKEGQNVTLSCEQNLNHDAMYWYRQDPGQGLRLIYYSQIVNDFQKGDIAEGYSVSREKKESFPLTVTSAQKNPTAFYLCASISRAGGRNEQFFGPGTRLTVL.

The V gene is TRBV6-5, the J gene TRBJ2-7; D gene unclear. The V end lost 2 bases, the J end lost 5 bases, and 13 bases lay between the germline ends. The CDR3 is made up of 14 amino acids. The germline CDR1 and CDR2 sequences are MNHEY and SVGAGI. This CDR3 is CASSYGDKWHEQYF. The DNA of the CDR3 is TGTGCCAGCAGTTACGGAGACAAGTGGCACGAGCAGTACTTC.

The sample holds a few counts of this clone. The rearrangement links TRBV7-9 to TRBJ1-2, with 7 bases fitting TRBD1. V was clipped by 5 bases and J by 4 bases; unmatched bases: 4. The CDR3 length is 13 residues. Germline CDR1 reads SEHNR; CDR2 reads FQNEAQ (reference sequence). CDR3 DNA sequence: TGTGCCAGCAGCGCGGGACAGAGCTATGGCTACACCTTC. It codes for CASSAGQSYGYTF.